Here is one TCR beta chain with its context. This sample stems from a study of control samples from healthy donors and cancer patients. Here immunoSEQ multiplex PCR was the method, and the copy in TCRdb shows in-frame clones only, minus some. The table lists 20,000 to 25,000 clones, 84% of them singletons, with roughly 25% in the top ten. J gave up 7 bases and V 3 bases, and 5 bases lay outside the gene matches. Germline loops: CDR1 LNHNV, CDR2 YYDKDF (reference sequence). The CDR3 is made up of 14 amino acids. The sample was PBMCs. The chain combines TRBV15 with TRBJ2-3, with 9 bases that match TRBD2. This receptor was identified in a man in his fifties or sixties with colorectal cancer. Written as DNA, the CDR3 is TGTGCCACCAGCAGGACTAGCGGTCTGCATACGCAGTATTTT. It codes for CATSRTSGLHTQYF.